The present entry profiles one T cell receptor (beta chain) with its context. The data were obtained in a study of blood T cell repertoires in COVID-19. Study details: The United States, Italy and Spain were the sources of the acute and convalescent COVID-19 samples. The analysed material was cDNA or gDNA that came from T cells, B-cell-depleted T cells, or PBMCs.

Germline V lookup: CDR1 MNHEY, CDR2 SVGAGI. The CDR3 consists of 15 residues. Trimming at V came to 0 bases and at J to 4 bases, leaving 5 bases not matched to a gene. In the original workflow: The assay estimated nucleated cells by amplifying reference gene primers. This table comes from immunoSEQ multiplex PCR, and its TCRdb copy is limited to in-frame clones, with some not included. That table gives V, J and clone size, and the DNA gave D and trimming. The sample records several thousand clones, about nine tenths being singletons. The chain combines TRBV6-5 with TRBJ2-5; 7 bases map to TRBD2. The sequenced sample was peripheral blood. The sequence derives from a human donor in a cohort sampled during active COVID-19. The CDR3 DNA reads TGTGCCAGCAGTTACTCAGAAGGGGAGGGAGAGACCCAGTACTTC. This codes for CASSYSEGEGETQYF.